A selection of T cell receptor beta chains follows, all from one sample in a study of siplizumab effects on memory and regulatory T cells. The table came from immunoSEQ multiplex PCR; TCRdb's copy has only in-frame clones and leaves some out. The repertoire holds about 110,000 clones, with about 90% as singletons. Sequencing input: Tregs sorted from blood. Source of these receptors: a human donor in good health. Each CDR3 is given with its conserved first and last residue. Each record gives: V gene, J gene, D gene, CDR3 protein. The D gene is left open where the match is weak.

>TRBV18|TRBJ2-6|.
CASSLWSRSGANVLTF
>TRBV18|TRBJ1-2|.
CASSLGQDYGYTF
>TRBV7-2|TRBJ1-2|.
CASSQQGYGYTF
>TRBV7-9|TRBJ1-2|.
CASSLVARAGNGYTF
>TRBV7-9|TRBJ2-7|.
CASSDTGYEQYF
>TRBV9|TRBJ1-1|.
CASSVGGPWDTEAFF
>TRBV5-1|TRBJ1-5|.
CASSLTGEGEPQHF
>TRBV19|TRBJ1-1|TRBD1
CASSSLQGQVNTEAFF
>TRBV5-4|TRBJ1-6|.
CASSFVSHSGNSPLHF
>TRBV5-1|TRBJ2-1|TRBD1
CASSLEGGLYNEQFF
>TRBV7-9|TRBJ2-3|TRBD2
CASSPALGLAGTDTQYF
>TRBV7-2|TRBJ2-3|.
CASSPGWGTDTQYF
>TRBV5-1|TRBJ1-1|.
CASSLEPGFGTEAFF
>TRBV10-3|TRBJ2-7|TRBD2
CAISEISSGSSGQYF
>TRBV4-1|TRBJ2-1|TRBD2
CASSQEAPSGGAGEQFF
>TRBV21-1|TRBJ2-7|.
CASSKMWGQDREAYEQYF
>TRBV5-1|TRBJ1-6|.
CASRREPNSPLHF
>TRBV2|TRBJ2-1|TRBD1
CASSQGAQTYNEQFF
>TRBV19|TRBJ2-7|TRBD1
CASSAFGQGPYEQYF
>TRBV9|TRBJ1-1|TRBD1
CASSSPHRGRTEAFF
>TRBV15|TRBJ2-2|.
CATSRVRHTGELFF
>TRBV6-5|TRBJ2-7|.
CASSYLSRPYEQYF
>TRBV6-5|TRBJ2-7|TRBD2
CASSYSFTSVYEQYF
>TRBV4-2|TRBJ1-6|.
CASSQESYVKSSYNSPLHF
>TRBV6-1|TRBJ2-2|.
CASRAQRGNTGELFF
>TRBV5-1|TRBJ2-6|TRBD1
CASSRVETGAAGANVLTF
>TRBV25-1|TRBJ2-2|.
CASSPQVGAGELFF
>TRBV7-2|TRBJ1-4|TRBD1
CASSARDRVEKLFF
>TRBV5-6|TRBJ1-2|.
CASSLNRVQGYTF
>TRBV6-5|TRBJ2-7|.
CATRWGEGSYEQYF
>TRBV19|TRBJ1-2|TRBD1
CASTRQGESYGYTF
>TRBV9|TRBJ1-3|.
CASSDIFGNTIYF
>TRBV5-6|TRBJ2-1|.
CASSLGPPNEQFF
>TRBV7-2|TRBJ2-5|.
CASSLGVQGQETQYF
>TRBV29-1|TRBJ2-1|TRBD1
CSVGDRGVRNEQFF
>TRBV6-1|TRBJ1-2|.
CASSGLGPYGYTF
>TRBV18|TRBJ1-4|TRBD1
CASSSTGSDEKLFF
>TRBV6-5|TRBJ1-2|.
CATQRGLNGYTF
>TRBV7-6|TRBJ2-3|.
CASSPTPGVDTQYF
>TRBV14|TRBJ2-7|.
CASSQEPRNF
>TRBV18|TRBJ1-2|.
CASSPLGGAGGYTF
>TRBV29-1|TRBJ2-7|TRBD1
CSVEQGVPEQYF